A single sample gave rise to the 18 T cell receptor beta chains below, sequenced in a study of technical replicates of blood from a few donors. The assay was immunoSEQ multiplex PCR, and TCRdb's table has in-frame clones only and misses some. This sample yields some 71,000 clones, of which around 97% are seen a single time; around 0.18% belongs to the top ten. The sequencing sample was made of T cells isolated from PBMCs. The receptors here all came from a human donor in good health.

The chain joins TRBV5-1 to TRBJ1-1; D gene uncertain. CDR1 SGHRS and CDR2 YFSETQ come from the germline V gene. The CDR3 consists of 14 residues. Deletions cut 2 bases from V and 0 bases from J, with 8 bases between. The CDR3 nucleotides are TGCGCCAGCAGCTTTGGAGCGGTGAACACTGAAGCTTTCTTT. Translating it yields CASSFGAVNTEAFF.

This CDR3 is CASSRLRAGYSQPQHF. In DNA, the CDR3 is TGTGCCAGCAGCCGCCTTCGGGCAGGGTATTCTCAGCCCCAGCATTTT. The chain recombines TRBV11-2 with TRBJ1-5; weak D call: TRBD1 (5 bases). The CDR3 is made up of 16 amino acids. Germline CDR1 SGHAT, CDR2 FQNNGV. V was shortened by 5 bases and J by 6 bases, with 20 bases between the two germline ends.

V usage is TRBV6-6 and J usage is TRBJ2-3; weak D call: TRBD1 (6 bases). The CDR3 runs 13 residues. CDR1 is MNHNY and CDR2 is SVGAGI in the germline V gene (reference sequence). V lost 7 bases and J lost 1, with 9 bases in between. CDR3 DNA: TGTGCCAGCAAGAAGGGGGGCACAGATACGCAGTATTTT. Protein sequence: CASKKGGTDTQYF.

The chain links TRBV9 to TRBJ2-1; possible D gene TRBD1, 6 bases. The CDR3 contains 14 residues. Germline CDR1 is SGDLS and CDR2 is YYNGEE. Trimming pared 2 bases from V and 4 bases from J, leaving 10 bases between. The CDR3, as DNA: TGTGCCAGCAGCGTTCGGACAGATTACAATGAGCAGTTCTTC. This translates into CASSVRTDYNEQFF.

The chain couples TRBV25-1 to TRBJ1-2; TRBD1 matches at 7 bases. The CDR3 is made up of 16 amino acids. Losses at the gene ends were 3 bases for V and 7 bases for J; bases not matched to a gene: 14. Per the germline V gene, CDR1 is MGHDK and CDR2 is SYGVNS. CDR3 nucleotides: TGTGCCAGCAGTGAGGGAGGAACGAGACAGGGAGCTGGCTACACCTTC. This sequence encodes CASSEGGTRQGAGYTF.

The chain is built from TRBV9 and TRBJ1-3; D might be TRBD1 (5 bases). The CDR3 consists of 14 residues. Trimming left V 4 bases short and J 10 bases short, with 18 bases between. Germline lookup yields CDR1 SGDLS and CDR2 YYNGEE. DNA for the CDR3: TGTGCCAGCAGCCCGACAGTGGAAGGGCCAACCATATATTTT. This translates into CASSPTVEGPTIYF. Full variable domain (outside the CDR3, taken from reference TRBV9 and TRBJ1-3): DSGVTQTPKHLITATGQRVTLRCSPRSGDLSVYWYQQSLDQGLQFLIQYYNGEERAKGNILERFSAQQFPDLHSELNLSSLELGDSALYFCASSPTVEGPTIYFGEGSWLTVV.

The chain joins TRBV30 to TRBJ1-4; TRBD1 matches 9 bases. CDR1 and CDR2 (germline): GTSNPN, SVGIG (reference sequence). The CDR3 length is 15 residues. With V trimmed by 2 bases and J by 7 bases, 8 bases remained unmatched. The CDR3 DNA is TGTGCCTGGAGTTCAACAGGGGGCGGTGGTGAAAAACTGTTTTTT. Protein: CAWSSTGGGGEKLFF.

The chain is built from TRBV5-1 and TRBJ1-2; the match to TRBD1 covers 8 bases. V was pared by 0 bases and J by 4 bases, with 14 bases of the junction left unmatched. The CDR3 extends over 18 amino acids. Per germline, CDR1 SGHRS and CDR2 YFSETQ. CDR3 in amino acids: CASSLGGIRRQGTYGYTF. The CDR3, as DNA: TGCGCCAGCAGCTTGGGGGGGATCCGCCGACAGGGGACCTATGGCTACACCTTC.

The chain is built from TRBV6-6 and TRBJ1-5, with TRBD1 as a possible D gene (5 bases). This CDR3 has 13 residues. Germline V gives CDR1 MNHNY, CDR2 SVGAGI (reference sequence). Trimming removed 3 bases from V and 11 bases from J, with 14 bases in between. The chain's CDR3 is CASSYVSGGSQHF. The CDR3 coding sequence is TGTGCCAGCAGTTATGTCAGCGGGGGGTCCCAGCATTTT.

The J gene is TRBJ1-2, the V gene TRBV7-3, with TRBD1 identical over 8 bases. V lost 4 bases, J lost 8 bases, and 6 bases stayed unmatched. The germline V gene has CDR1 SGHTA and CDR2 FQGTGA. This CDR3 region has 13 residues. CDR3 bases: TGTGCCAGCAGCTCCGGACAGGGCGGGGGCTACACCTTC. It yields the protein CASSSGQGGGYTF.

This CDR3 reads CASSPVGDQPQHF. Here the CDR3 DNA reads TGTGCCAGCAGCCCAGTCGGGGATCAGCCCCAGCATTTT. The rearrangement joins TRBV27 to TRBJ1-5; D gene ambiguous. Germline V CDR1 and CDR2: MNHEY, SMNVEV (reference sequence). The CDR3 is 13 residues long. The V and J ends lost 6 bases and 5 bases respectively, with 11 bases between them.

This chain uses TRBV4-2 with TRBJ1-5; tentative D call: TRBD1 (5 bases). This CDR3 spans 15 amino acids. The germline V and J ends were trimmed by 0 bases and 3 bases, with 9 bases remaining between them. Germline CDR1 is LGHNA and CDR2 is YNFKEQ. The CDR3 loop reads CASSQEGDFNQPQHF. Written as DNA, the CDR3 is TGTGCCAGCAGCCAAGAGGGGGACTTCAATCAGCCCCAGCATTTT.

The chain employs TRBV6-5 and TRBJ1-2; TRBD1 aligns across 7 bases. Germline CDR1 MNHEY, CDR2 SVGAGI. The CDR3 length is 13 residues. Trimming removed 5 bases from V and 5 bases from J; junction bases left unmatched: 5. The DNA of the CDR3 is TGTGCCAGCAGTAGGACAGGTCCTTATGGCTACACCTTC. Translation: CASSRTGPYGYTF.

V and J are TRBV25-1 and TRBJ1-1; TRBD1 matches at 11 bases. Per the germline V gene, CDR1 is MGHDK and CDR2 is SYGVNS. The length of the CDR3 is 15 residues. The junction had 6 bases not matched to a gene; V was cut back by 2 bases and J by 7 bases. CDR3 residues: CASSEPGQGGLEAFF. Here the CDR3 DNA reads TGTGCCAGCAGTGAACCGGGACAGGGGGGCCTTGAAGCTTTCTTT.

The chain recombines TRBV29-1 with TRBJ1-1; 7 positions agree with TRBD1. Per the germline V gene, CDR1 is SQVTM and CDR2 is ANQGSEA. The CDR3 contains 14 residues. The junction had 7 bases not matched to a gene; V was cut back by 4 bases and J by 2 bases. CDR3 sequence reads: CSVGGDSENTEAFF. DNA for the CDR3: TGCAGCGTTGGAGGGGACAGCGAAAACACTGAAGCTTTCTTT.

The chain couples TRBV7-9 to TRBJ1-5; 8 bases fit TRBD1. Germline lookup yields CDR1 SEHNR and CDR2 FQNEAQ (reference sequence). The trim removed 1 base at V and 1 base at J, leaving 0 bases unmatched. The CDR3 is 15 amino acids. The CDR3 protein is CASSLGDRSNQPQHF. The DNA of the CDR3 is TGTGCCAGCAGCTTAGGGGACAGGAGCAATCAGCCCCAGCATTTT.

V usage is TRBV19 and J usage is TRBJ2-5, with 8 bases aligning to TRBD2. This CDR3 has 18 amino acids. Trimming at V came to 0 bases and at J to 6 bases, leaving 15 bases not matched to a gene. From germline, CDR1 is LNHDA and CDR2 SQIVND (reference sequence). CDR3 region: CASSIDSPVAGGRKTQYF. CDR3 nucleotide sequence: TGTGCCAGTAGTATAGATAGCCCGGTCGCGGGGGGAAGGAAGACCCAGTACTTC.

A single count supports this clone. The chain recombines TRBV5-1 with TRBJ2-7; maybe TRBD2 (6 bases). Germline V gene sequence: CDR1 SGHRS, CDR2 YFSETQ. V shed 4 bases and J shed 5 bases, with 16 bases lying between them. This CDR3 has 14 residues. CDR3 protein: CASSAEAGPDEQYF. In DNA form, the CDR3 reads TGCGCCAGCAGCGCCGAGGCGGGGCCTGACGAGCAGTACTTC. Complete variable domain (other parts from reference TRBV5-1 and TRBJ2-7): KAGVTQTPRYLIKTRGQQVTLSCSPISGHRSVSWYQQTPGQGLQFLFEYFSETQRNKGNFPGRFSGRQFSNSRSEMNVSTLELGDSALYLCASSAEAGPDEQYFGPGTRLTVT.